A selection of T cell receptor beta chains follows, all from one sample in a study of Ad26.COV2.S vaccination and SARS-CoV-2 variants. Repertoires were generated with immunoSEQ multiplex PCR, while TCRdb's copy carries only in-frame clones and drops some. The sample holds approximately 410,000 clones; over 80% are singletons and the top ten take around 1.7%. The specimen was peripheral blood, collected in a trial of Ad26.COV2.S vaccine versus placebo. All receptors derive from a person aged 18-65 years who received the Ad26.COV2.S COVID-19 vaccine or a placebo. The CDR3 runs from the conserved cysteine through the conserved F or W. A D gene is named only where the DNA matches it firmly. Expanded clones are given a class, and other clones once, few, many or no size at all.

-	TRBJ1-1	TRBV4-1	-	TGCGCCAGCAGCCAAGATCCACGTAACACTGAAGCTTTCTTT	CASSQDPRNTEAFF
once	TRBJ1-2	TRBV19	TRBD1	TGTGCCAGTGAGATGGACAGGGTGGCCTATGGCTACACCTTC	CASEMDRVAYGYTF
-	TRBJ1-1	TRBV28	-	TGTGCCAGCAGTTTGTCTTTGGTGTGGGGTGACACTGAAGCTTTCTTT	CASSLSLVWGDTEAFF
-	TRBJ2-3	TRBV7-6	TRBD2	TGTGCCAGCAGCTTTAGCGGGGGCACAGATACGCAGTATTTT	CASSFSGGTDTQYF
-	TRBJ2-7	TRBV7-9	TRBD1	TGTGCCAGCAGCGCTACAGGGGCCTACGAGCAGTACTTC	CASSATGAYEQYF
-	TRBJ2-5	TRBV5-6	-	TGTGCCAGCAGCTCCTCGCGCCTCGGATGGTTGGGGGCAGAGACCCAGTACTTC	CASSSSRLGWLGAETQYF
-	TRBJ1-2	TRBV4-3	-	TGCGCCAGCAGCCAGGTGGGGCCCACGGGCAGGGGTAACTATGGCTACACCTTC	CASSQVGPTGRGNYGYTF
-	TRBJ2-7	TRBV14	-	TGTGCCAGCAGCCAAGATAGGGACGTCACCTACGAGCAGTACTTC	CASSQDRDVTYEQYF
-	TRBJ2-5	TRBV19	TRBD2	TGTGCCAGTCGAAGACTAGCGACGATACAAGAGACCCAGTACTTC	CASRRLATIQETQYF
-	TRBJ2-5	TRBV10-2	TRBD1	TGCGCCAGCAGGGACAGGGGGCGGGGAGAGACCCAGTACTTC	CASRDRGRGETQYF
-	TRBJ2-7	TRBV19	-	TGTGCCAGTATGGGACCGAGCTCCTACGAGCAGTACTTC	CASMGPSSYEQYF
-	TRBJ2-5	TRBV9	-	TGTGCCAGCAGCAGGGGCGGTCGAGAGACCCAGTACTTC	CASSRGGRETQYF
few	TRBJ2-7	TRBV27	-	TGTGCCAGCAGTCCGAGACAGAGCTCCTACGAGCAGTACTTC	CASSPRQSSYEQYF
-	TRBJ2-1	TRBV3-1/TRBV3-2	TRBD2	TGTGCCAGCAGCCCGGGACTAGCGGGGGCGTACAATGAGCAGTTCTTC	CASSPGLAGAYNEQFF
few	TRBJ1-5	TRBV6-1	-	TGTGCCAGCAGTGGCGGGGGATTTGGGGGCAATCAGCCCCAGCATTTT	CASSGGGFGGNQPQHF
-	TRBJ2-1	TRBV10-3	-	TGTGCCATCAGTGACTCGGGGGAAGAAAATGAGCAGTTCTTC	CAISDSGEENEQFF
-	TRBJ2-1	TRBV14	-	TGTGCCAGCAGCCAAGATTCACTAGTGAACGAGCAGTTCTTC	CASSQDSLVNEQFF
-	TRBJ2-7	TRBV28	TRBD1	TGTGCCAGCAGTCCCGGCGACAGGGGGACCTACGAGCAGTACTTC	CASSPGDRGTYEQYF
-	TRBJ2-5	TRBV4-1	-	TGCGCCAGCAGCCAAGCCGCAACCCGGGGCCAAGAGACCCAGTACTTC	CASSQAATRGQETQYF
-	TRBJ2-1	TRBV11-2	-	TGTGCCAGCAGCTTAGTCAATGAGCAGTTCTTC	CASSLVNEQFF
-	TRBJ2-7	TRBV4-1	TRBD1	TGCGCCAGCAGCCAAGAAGATAGGACAGGGGCCTACGAGCAGTACTTC	CASSQEDRTGAYEQYF
-	TRBJ2-7	TRBV28	-	TGTGCCAGCAGTTTAAATCCGGGACAAAATTACGAGCAGTACTTC	CASSLNPGQNYEQYF